The T cell receptor (beta chain) under discussion was sequenced for a study of T-cell memory formation after mild COVID-19. This clonotype was seen a few times. In TCRdb, the 5' RACE reads were re-called with MiXCR into one record per CDR3 protein. The sample holds 550,000 to 600,000 distinct CDR3 sequences, roughly a sixth seen once. CDR1 and CDR2 from the germline V gene are MNHEY and SVGEGT. After removal of 6 bases from V and 7 bases from J, the junction contained 11 bases not matched to a gene. This CDR3 contains 16 residues. The chain has TRBV6-2 or TRBV6-3 and TRBJ2-1; 11 bases fit TRBD2. The sequenced material came from PBMCs or a T cell subset sorted from them (not recorded which). This clonotype was sampled from an adult woman who had mild COVID-19 (a few samples of this study predate the infection). Cell type and time point are not known. The chain's CDR3 is CASSDHSGRAPNEQFF. The CDR3 region has the DNA TGTGCCAGCAGCGATCATAGCGGGAGGGCCCCTAATGAGCAGTTCTTC.